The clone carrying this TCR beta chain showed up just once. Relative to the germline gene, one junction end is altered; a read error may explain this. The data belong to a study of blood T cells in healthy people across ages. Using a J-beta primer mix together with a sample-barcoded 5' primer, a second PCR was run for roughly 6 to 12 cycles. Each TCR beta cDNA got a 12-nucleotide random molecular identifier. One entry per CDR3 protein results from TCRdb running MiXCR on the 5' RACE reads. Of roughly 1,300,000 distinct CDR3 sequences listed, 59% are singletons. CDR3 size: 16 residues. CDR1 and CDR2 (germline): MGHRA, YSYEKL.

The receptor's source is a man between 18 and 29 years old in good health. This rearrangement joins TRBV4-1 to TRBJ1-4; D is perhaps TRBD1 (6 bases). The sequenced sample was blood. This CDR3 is CASSQGTAVPNEELFF. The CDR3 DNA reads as TGCGCCAGCAGCCAAGGGACAGCGGTCCCTAATGAAGAACTGTTTTTT.